These 4 T cell receptor beta chains were all obtained from the same sample, sequenced in a study of blood T cells in healthy people across ages. It was with a sample-barcoded 5' primer and a J-beta primer mix that a second PCR of about 6 to 12 cycles was run. TCRdb re-called the 5' RACE reads with MiXCR, one entry per CDR3 protein. The profile shows roughly 1 million distinct CDR3 sequences, roughly 24% of them singletons. These data were likewise used in another study, on T cells of mothers and their children.

Sequencing was performed on blood. These receptors came from a girl aged 2 to 10 in good health.

The V gene is TRBV5-1, the J gene TRBJ2-5; no clear D. Per germline, CDR1 SGHRS and CDR2 YFSETQ. The CDR3 contains 14 residues. V was trimmed by 1 base and J by 2 bases, leaving 9 bases between them. The CDR3 DNA follows: TGCGCCAGCAGCTTGATCACTACTCAAGAGACCCAGTACTTC. This translates into CASSLITTQETQYF. The whole variable domain, remainder taken from reference TRBV5-1 and TRBJ2-5, is KAGVTQTPRYLIKTRGQQVTLSCSPISGHRSVSWYQQTPGQGLQFLFEYFSETQRNKGNFPGRFSGRQFSNSRSEMNVSTLELGDSALYLCASSLITTQETQYFGPGTRLLVL.

The chain recombines TRBV20-1 with TRBJ2-7; 7 nucleotides match TRBD1. The CDR3 consists of 14 residues. The trim removed 5 bases at V and 2 bases at J, leaving 9 bases unmatched. From germline, CDR1 is DFQATT and CDR2 SNEGSKA (reference sequence). For the CDR3, the DNA is TGCAGTGCTCCCAACAGGGGTGTCACCTACGAGCAGTACTTC. It encodes CSAPNRGVTYEQYF.

This clonotype showed up just a few times. The CDR3 is CSVSGTLFETSGNYNEQFF. DNA of the CDR3: TGCAGCGTTTCTGGCACATTATTCGAGACTAGCGGGAACTACAATGAGCAGTTCTTC. The chain links TRBV29-1 to TRBJ2-1, with 11 positions matching TRBD2. There are 19 residues in the CDR3. Germline values: CDR1 SQVTM, CDR2 ANQGSEA. J was trimmed by 3 bases and V by 5 bases; bases with no gene match: 18.

The J gene is TRBJ2-7, the V gene TRBV7-2; no clear D. V was trimmed by 8 bases and J by 6 bases, leaving 17 bases between them. The CDR3 runs 13 residues. Germline lookup yields CDR1 SGHTA and CDR2 FQGNSA. CDR3 nucleotides: TGTGCCAGCGGCCCGGACGTGGTGAGCGAGCAGTACTTC. Translating it yields CASGPDVVSEQYF.